This passage covers 13 T cell receptor beta chains from one sample sequenced in a study of technical replicates of blood from several donors. TCRdb keeps only in-frame clones here, not all; method: immunoSEQ multiplex PCR. This sample yields under 95,000 clones, of which roughly 89% are seen a single time; around 0.34% belongs to the top ten. The sample consisted of T cells isolated from PBMCs. The receptors were sampled from a human donor in good health. Some clones in this sample may be carry-over from other donors' samples.

This sequence joins TRBV9 and TRBJ2-7, with TRBD2 identical over 8 bases. The CDR3 has 15 amino acids. The germline CDR1 and CDR2 sequences are SGDLS and YYNGEE. The J segment lost 3 bases and the V segment lost 0 bases, leaving 5 bases of the junction unmatched. The CDR3 DNA reads as TGTGCCAGCAGCGTAGGTTTACTAGCGGACTACGAGCAGTACTTC. Translating it yields CASSVGLLADYEQYF.

The genes are TRBV6-5 and TRBJ1-5; 8 bases line up with TRBD1. Germline loops: CDR1 MNHEY, CDR2 SVGAGI. V lost 10 bases and J lost 4; bases outside the gene matches: 3. The CDR3 is made up of 12 amino acids. CDR3 sequence (DNA): TGTGCCACCAGGACAGGGAATCAGCCCCAGCATTTT. Its translation is CATRTGNQPQHF.

The chain couples TRBV11-3 to TRBJ1-3; D perhaps matches TRBD1 (5 bases). The CDR3 has 14 residues. The germline V gene has CDR1 SGHNT and CDR2 YENEEA. Trimming removed 1 base from V and 3 bases from J, with 7 bases in between. CDR3 residues: CASSLVRDGNTIYF. The CDR3 region has the DNA TGTGCCAGCAGCTTAGTCAGGGATGGAAACACCATATATTTT.

This clone occurred once. The chain uses TRBV19 and TRBJ1-5; 7 nucleotides align to TRBD1. The ends lost 3 bases at V and 2 bases at J; junction bases unmatched: 4. The germline gives CDR1 LNHDA, CDR2 SQIVND (reference sequence). The CDR3 length is 15 residues. Written as DNA, the CDR3 is TGTGCCAGTAGTATCTCAGGGGGAGGCAATCAGCCCCAGCATTTT. It encodes CASSISGGGNQPQHF.

This chain uses TRBV5-4 with TRBJ2-5, with 9 bases identical to TRBD2. The CDR3 runs 17 residues. V dropped 0 bases and J dropped 5; count of bases not matched to a gene: 11. In germline, CDR1 is SGHNT, CDR2 YYREEE (reference sequence). CDR3 in amino acids: CASSLGVSGTSLETQYF. The CDR3 coding sequence is TGTGCCAGCAGCTTGGGGGTTTCCGGGACTAGCTTGGAGACCCAGTACTTC.

This clone occurred once. CDR3 amino acids: CASSVGVAGGPTDTQYF. CDR3 coding DNA: TGTGCCAGCAGCGTAGGTGTAGCGGGGGGGCCTACAGATACGCAGTATTTT. This sequence joins TRBV9 and TRBJ2-3; TRBD2 matches 11 bases. Germline CDR1 is SGDLS and CDR2 is YYNGEE. The junction had 6 bases not matched to a gene; V was cut back by 0 bases and J by 3 bases. The CDR3 contains 17 residues.

The chain employs TRBV6-1 and TRBJ1-1; D is ambiguous. There are 14 residues in the CDR3. Germline V gene data show CDR1 as MNHNS and CDR2 as SASEGT. Trimming took 3 bases from V and 1 from J, leaving 9 bases between them. CDR3 region: CASSDYSKNTEAFF. In DNA, the CDR3 is TGTGCCAGCAGTGATTACAGCAAGAACACTGAAGCTTTCTTT.

The chain carries TRBV7-7 and TRBJ2-3; 7 bases match TRBD2. The ends lost 5 bases at V and 6 bases at J; junction bases unmatched: 8. The germline CDR1 and CDR2 sequences are SSHAT and FNYEAQ (reference sequence). The CDR3 spans 14 residues. The CDR3 loop reads CASSPSGPGDTQYF. The CDR3 coding sequence is TGTGCCAGCAGCCCTAGCGGCCCCGGGGATACGCAGTATTTT.

The genes are TRBV6-6 and TRBJ2-7; 7 bases fit TRBD2. The CDR3 sequence is 13 residues long. V was clipped by 8 bases and J by 2 bases; unmatched bases: 6. Looked up from germline, CDR1 is MNHNY and CDR2 is SVGAGI (reference sequence). CDR3 nucleotides: TGTGCCAGCCAACTTGGGACTACCTACGAGCAGTACTTC. Its protein product is CASQLGTTYEQYF.

The gene calls are TRBV7-2 and TRBJ1-4; 9 bases line up with TRBD1. The V and J ends lost 5 bases and 8 bases, in that order; junction bases with no gene match: 6. Germline CDR1 reads SGHTA; CDR2 reads FQGNSA. The CDR3 spans 14 residues. In DNA form, the CDR3 reads TGTGCCAGCAGCAACGGACAGGGGCGGGAAAAACTGTTTTTT. It yields the protein CASSNGQGREKLFF.

This chain links TRBV5-1 with TRBJ1-1; no definite D call. The V gene lost 2 bases and the J gene lost 7 bases, with 15 bases spanning the gap. Germline loops: CDR1 SGHRS, CDR2 YFSETQ. There are 14 residues in the CDR3. CDR3 in amino acids: CASSLAGGRDEAFF. CDR3 in DNA: TGCGCCAGCAGCTTAGCAGGAGGGAGAGATGAAGCTTTCTTT.

J is TRBJ1-6 and V is TRBV6-1, with a weak D call TRBD1 (6 bases). From germline, CDR1 is MNHNS and CDR2 SASEGT. The CDR3 covers 18 residues. Trimming took off 2 bases at V and 14 bases at J, with 28 bases between the two ends. CDR3 amino acids: CASSETLVAGGEIRTLHF. The CDR3 DNA sequence: TGTGCCAGCAGTGAAACCCTCGTAGCTGGGGGCGAGATAAGAACCCTCCACTTT.

The V and J genes are TRBV11-2 and TRBJ2-7; weak D call: TRBD2 (5 bases). The CDR3 covers 16 residues. Trimming stripped 5 bases from V and 6 bases from J, with 23 bases between. Germline values: CDR1 SGHAT, CDR2 FQNNGV. The CDR3 loop reads CASSVTAVVAPLEQYF. DNA for the CDR3: TGTGCCAGCAGCGTAACAGCGGTAGTGGCCCCCCTCGAGCAGTACTTC.